Described below is a single T cell receptor beta chain sequence and its context. Antigen unknown. This entry comes from a study of T cell responses to AZD1222 COVID-19 vaccine. The CDR3 length is 13 residues. Between the trimmed V and J ends, which lost 4 bases and 0 bases, there was a span of 6 bases. Germline loops: CDR1 SGHTA, CDR2 FQGTGA. Combined were second doses at about 4 or about 12 weeks. The protocol was immunoSEQ multiplex PCR, while the TCRdb copy is restricted to in-frame clones and leaves out a portion. There are 30,000 to 35,000 clones in the sample; over 75% occur only once, and 11% to 15% lies in the top ten. Broader study findings: Once two AZD1222 doses were given, Spike-specific TCR breadth and depth went up.

This TCR derives from an adult who received the AZD1222 COVID-19 vaccine. Specimen: peripheral blood, collected 28 days after the second AZD1222 dose. This chain uses TRBV7-3 with TRBJ1-1, with D possibly TRBD1 on 5 matching bases. The CDR3 spells CASSSRVNTEAFF. DNA for the CDR3: TGTGCCAGCAGCTCCAGGGTGAACACTGAAGCTTTCTTT.